This passage covers 26 T cell receptor beta chains from one sample sequenced in a study of Ad26.COV2.S vaccination and SARS-CoV-2 variants. Described treatment: around 19 received Ad26.COV2.S at low or high dose, single or two shots; about five received placebo; per-sample allocation not given. All samples were drawn on day 63, counting from the first vaccine or placebo injection. Data came from immunoSEQ multiplex PCR; TCRdb stores just in-frame clones and leaves some out. The top ten hold roughly 2.5% of the sample, which has 430,000 or so clones, roughly 89% seen once. This material consisted of peripheral blood, taken in a trial of Ad26.COV2.S vaccine versus placebo. These receptors all come from a person aged 18-65 years who received the Ad26.COV2.S COVID-19 vaccine or a placebo.

This clone was recorded a few times. This chain joins TRBV6-2 or TRBV6-3 and TRBJ2-7; D ambiguous. Trimming removed 6 bases from V and 5 bases from J, with 14 bases in between. CDR3 length: 13 residues. Germline CDR1 and CDR2: MNHEY and SVGEGT. CDR3 residues: CASSLDPVHEQYF. The CDR3 nucleotides are TGTGCCAGCAGCCTTGACCCCGTCCACGAGCAGTACTTC.

Note on this clone: The sample has other DNA sequences that encode this CDR3 too. The J gene is TRBJ2-1, the V gene TRBV2, with 11 bases aligning to TRBD2. Trimming at V came to 8 bases and at J to 5 bases, leaving 2 bases not matched to a gene. Germline V gene sequence: CDR1 SNHLY, CDR2 FYNNEI. CDR3 length: 13 residues. This chain's CDR3 is CASRLAGNNEQFF. The CDR3 nucleotides read TGTGCCAGCCGACTAGCGGGAAACAATGAGCAGTTCTTC.

This chain uses TRBV28 with TRBJ1-5; a weak D match, TRBD1 (5 bases). Germline CDR1 is MDHEN and CDR2 is SYDVKM. Trimming took 5 bases from V and 5 from J, leaving 19 bases between them. This CDR3 has 16 amino acids. This CDR3 is CASSQGLGVVDQPQHF. CDR3 coding DNA: TGTGCCAGCAGTCAGGGACTGGGGGTAGTGGATCAGCCCCAGCATTTT.

The chain recombines TRBV5-1 with TRBJ1-2; 8 bases are a match to TRBD1. The CDR3 covers 14 residues. Germline CDR1 reads SGHRS; CDR2 reads YFSETQ. V trimming: 5 bases; J trimming: 4 bases; junction bases outside the gene matches: 7. The CDR3 loop reads CASSTGQGSYGYTF. For the CDR3, the DNA is TGCGCCAGCAGTACCGGACAGGGTTCCTATGGCTACACCTTC.

J is TRBJ1-4 and V is TRBV2, with 7 positions matching TRBD1. Germline CDR1 reads SNHLY; CDR2 reads FYNNEI. The CDR3 has 17 amino acids. V shed 6 bases and J 0 bases; nucleotides not matched to a gene: 10. The CDR3 DNA reads as TGTGCCAGCAGCCGCCGGGGACAGAAAGCAACTAATGAAAAACTGTTTTTT. This encodes CASSRRGQKATNEKLFF.

The chain is built from TRBV27 and TRBJ2-1, with 10 bases identical to TRBD1. Germline CDR1 reads MNHEY; CDR2 reads SMNVEV (reference sequence). J lost 7 bases, V lost 2 bases, and 11 bases had no gene match. This CDR3 spans 17 amino acids. The CDR3 here is CASSLGSGTGVGNEQFF. The CDR3 DNA follows: TGTGCCAGCAGTTTAGGGTCCGGGACAGGGGTTGGGAATGAGCAGTTCTTC.

This sequence joins TRBV5-4 and TRBJ1-1, with 7 positions matching TRBD1. After removal of 1 base from V and 0 bases from J, the junction contained 6 bases not matched to a gene. The germline V gene has CDR1 SGHNT and CDR2 YYREEE (reference sequence). CDR3 length equals 16 residues. For the CDR3, the DNA is TGTGCCAGCAGCTTGAAACCGGGACAGATGAACACTGAAGCTTTCTTT. Its translation is CASSLKPGQMNTEAFF.

This clone occurred many times. CDR3 protein: CASSLAGRNTGELFF. The DNA for the CDR3 is TGCGCCAGCAGCTTGGCCGGGAGAAACACCGGGGAGCTGTTTTTT. V gene TRBV5-1 combines with J gene TRBJ2-2, with a weak D call TRBD2 (6 bases). Trimming left V 0 bases short and J 2 bases short, with 8 bases between. CDR3 size: 15 residues. CDR1 and CDR2 from the germline V gene are SGHRS and YFSETQ.

V usage is TRBV7-9 and J usage is TRBJ1-1; 7 nucleotides match TRBD1. Germline V gives CDR1 SEHNR, CDR2 FQNEAQ (reference sequence). Germline trimming cut 5 bases from V and 5 bases from J; bases unmatched to any gene: 5. The CDR3 loop spans 13 amino acids. CDR3 DNA sequence: TGTGCCAGCAGCATTACAGGGGTTACTGAAGCTTTCTTT. Translating it yields CASSITGVTEAFF.

The rearrangement links TRBV19 to TRBJ2-1; D is possibly TRBD1 or TRBD2 (5 bases each). CDR3 length: 16 amino acids. Germline CDR1 and CDR2: LNHDA and SQIVND (reference sequence). Trimming shortened V by 5 bases and J by 3 bases, and 17 bases separated the two germline ends. In nucleotides, the CDR3 is TGTGCCAGTAGTTGGGGGTTCGAGCGGAACTACAATGAGCAGTTCTTC. Protein: CASSWGFERNYNEQFF.

This chain uses TRBV7-9 with TRBJ1-4; no firm D call. Trimming shortened V by 5 bases and J by 1 base, and 11 bases separated the two germline ends. Germline values: CDR1 SEHNR, CDR2 FQNEAQ (reference sequence). The length of the CDR3 is 15 residues. The CDR3 DNA follows: TGTGCCAGCAGCACCCTGCAGGAAACTAATGAAAAACTGTTTTTT. Translated, it gives CASSTLQETNEKLFF.

In this sample, this clone turned up once. V gene TRBV6-4 combines with J gene TRBJ2-1; 8 bases line up with TRBD1. Germline CDR1 and CDR2: MRHNA and SNTAGT. Germline trimming cut 2 bases from V and 3 bases from J; bases unmatched to any gene: 6. The CDR3 is 16 amino acids. CDR3 sequence: CASSDTTGGGYNEQFF. CDR3 nucleotides: TGTGCCAGCAGTGACACCACAGGGGGTGGCTACAATGAGCAGTTCTTC.

This clone has a handful of counts. The chain is built from TRBV19 and TRBJ2-1, with TRBD2 identical over 8 bases. Germline V lookup: CDR1 LNHDA, CDR2 SQIVND (reference sequence). V was pared by 6 bases and J by 6 bases, with 10 bases of the junction left unmatched. The CDR3 contains 15 residues. CDR3 nucleotides: TGTGCCAGTAGAAATCGGGTCGGGAGGGTCAATGAGCAGTTCTTC. Amino acids: CASRNRVGRVNEQFF.

The chain is built from TRBV5-4 and TRBJ2-1; no definite D call. The CDR3 is made up of 14 amino acids. V lost 0 bases to trimming and J lost 9 bases, with 13 bases between them. Germline CDR1 SGHNT, CDR2 YYREEE (reference sequence). CDR3 residues: CASSLAHRFGEQFF. The CDR3 DNA is TGTGCCAGCAGCTTGGCCCATAGATTTGGTGAGCAGTTCTTC.

The chain joins TRBV4-2 to TRBJ1-2; the D is unclear. The germline V gene encodes CDR1 LGHNA and CDR2 YNFKEQ. V lost 0 bases, J lost 8 bases, and 19 bases lay in between. The CDR3 sequence is 16 residues long. The CDR3 spells CASSQEAWATLRGYTF. CDR3 DNA sequence: TGTGCCAGCAGCCAAGAGGCATGGGCCACGTTGAGGGGCTACACCTTC.

The chain couples TRBV10-3 to TRBJ1-1; 8 bases map to TRBD1. The CDR3 has 16 residues. Germline values: CDR1 ENHRY, CDR2 SYGVKD. Trimming cost V 4 bases and J 0 bases; bases outside gene matches: 7. CDR3 DNA: TGTGCCATCAGTGGCCGACAGGGGTTGTTGAACACTGAAGCTTTCTTT. This sequence encodes CAISGRQGLLNTEAFF.

This clone was seen once. This chain joins TRBV5-1 and TRBJ2-4; a weak D match, TRBD1 (6 bases). The germline V and J ends were trimmed by 5 bases and 1 base, with 10 bases remaining between them. This CDR3 has 14 residues. CDR1 is SGHRS, CDR2 YFSETQ, per germline. In DNA, the CDR3 is TGCGCCAGCAGAGAACAGGGCGCCAAAAACATTCAGTACTTC. This codes for CASREQGAKNIQYF.

The gene calls are TRBV19 and TRBJ2-3; D may correspond to TRBD1 or TRBD2 (5 bases each). The germline V and J ends were trimmed by 7 bases and 5 bases, with 16 bases remaining between them. The CDR3 sequence is 14 residues long. Germline V gene sequence: CDR1 LNHDA, CDR2 SQIVND (reference sequence). The CDR3 loop reads CASNGRVQGDTQYF. The CDR3 DNA sequence: TGTGCCAGTAATGGGCGGGTCCAGGGAGATACGCAGTATTTT. The whole variable domain, remainder taken from reference TRBV19 and TRBJ2-3, is DGGITQSPKYLFRKEGQNVTLSCEQNLNHDAMYWYRQDPGQGLRLIYYSQIVNDFQKGDIAEGYSVSREKKESFPLTVTSAQKNPTAFYLCASNGRVQGDTQYFGPGTRLTVL.

This clone is a singleton in its sample. The rearrangement joins TRBV28 to TRBJ1-1, with TRBD1 as a possible D gene (5 bases). The V gene lost 5 bases and the J gene lost 1 base, with 14 bases spanning the gap. Germline values: CDR1 MDHEN, CDR2 SYDVKM. The CDR3 is made up of 15 amino acids. In nucleotides, the CDR3 is TGTGCCAGCAGTATTGACCCCGGGGGGAACACTGAAGCTTTCTTT. Translating it yields CASSIDPGGNTEAFF.

This CDR3 reads CASSLYAEAFF. The CDR3 DNA is TGTGCCAGCAGCTTGTACGCTGAAGCTTTCTTT. This chain connects TRBV5-4 to TRBJ1-1; D gene uncertain. The CDR3 is 11 amino acids. Germline V gene sequence: CDR1 SGHNT, CDR2 YYREEE (reference sequence). Trimming left V 1 base short and J 6 bases short, with 4 bases between.

This sequence joins TRBV7-2 and TRBJ2-1; a weak D match, TRBD2 (5 bases). The CDR3 is made up of 11 amino acids. Deletions cut 5 bases from V and 8 bases from J, with 7 bases between. CDR1 is SGHTA and CDR2 is FQGNSA in the germline V gene. CDR3 nucleotides: TGTGCCAGCAGCCGGCGGGATGAGCAGTTCTTC. It specifies CASSRRDEQFF.

The chain's CDR3 is CASSPRPAWDTQYF. The DNA of the CDR3 is TGTGCCAGCAGCCCTCGGCCGGCTTGGGATACGCAGTATTTT. The rearrangement joins TRBV3-1 (or the pseudogene TRBV3-2) to TRBJ2-3; no clear D. With 4 bases removed from V and 6 bases from J, the gap between germline ends came to 14 bases. Germline V gene lookup returns CDR1 LGHDT and CDR2 YNNKEL (reference sequence). There are 14 residues in the CDR3.

V gene TRBV4-3 combines with J gene TRBJ2-3, with unresolved D. CDR3 length: 14 residues. The V gene's germline CDR1 is LGHNA and CDR2 YSLEER. With 0 bases removed from V and 3 bases from J, the gap between germline ends came to 7 bases. DNA of the CDR3: TGCGCCAGCAGCCAAGAAACAAGGACAGATACGCAGTATTTT. Translation: CASSQETRTDTQYF.

V is TRBV5-1 and J is TRBJ2-5, with 10 bases lining up with TRBD1. Trimming at V came to 0 bases and at J to 2 bases, leaving 1 base not matched to a gene. The CDR3 loop spans 15 amino acids. Germline V gene sequence: CDR1 SGHRS, CDR2 YFSETQ. As DNA, the CDR3 is TGCGCCAGCAGCTTGGGGGACAGGGGACAAGAGACCCAGTACTTC. It is translated as CASSLGDRGQETQYF.

There are a few counts of this clone. The chain links TRBV9 to TRBJ1-1; D ambiguous. The germline V gene has CDR1 SGDLS and CDR2 YYNGEE. The CDR3 is 13 residues long. V gave up 0 bases and J gave up 5 bases, with 8 bases separating them. The CDR3 DNA is TGTGCCAGCAGCGTAGGGAGAAGAACTGAAGCTTTCTTT. It codes for CASSVGRRTEAFF.

V is TRBV4-3 and J is TRBJ2-5; weak D call: TRBD2 (5 bases). This CDR3 has 16 residues. The V and J ends lost 1 base and 7 bases respectively, with 19 bases between them. The germline CDR1 and CDR2 sequences are LGHNA and YSLEER. CDR3 loop: CASSQVLSRPRGTQYF. CDR3 nucleotide sequence: TGCGCCAGCAGCCAAGTGTTATCCCGGCCCCGGGGGACCCAGTACTTC.